This T cell receptor beta chain appears in the sequencing data of a study of post-analysis software for immune sequencing data. Study context: Secondary progressive, relapsing-remitting and progressive-relapsing multiple sclerosis were among the included disease courses. Notes on the study in general: Four or five TRBV segments occurring more often in patients than controls included TRBV5-6, TRBV5-1 and TRBV20-1.

TCR beta cDNA libraries included unique molecular identifiers. One entry per CDR3 protein results from TCRdb running MiXCR on the PCR reads. The sample contains fewer than 900,000 distinct CDR3 sequences, about 45% of which appear only once. Concerning this clonotype: Its antigen is still unknown.

Per the germline V gene, CDR1 is MNHEY and CDR2 is SVGAGI. The CDR3 is 12 amino acids. V lost 6 bases and J 6 bases, leaving 11 bases between the germline ends. The sample was blood. The rearrangement links TRBV6-5 to TRBJ1-1, with a tentative D call TRBD1 (5 bases). The TCR originated in a girl aged 10-17 years with multiple sclerosis. The CDR3 protein is CASRRRGAEAFF. DNA for the CDR3: TGTGCCAGCAGGCGCCGGGGGGCTGAAGCTTTCTTT.